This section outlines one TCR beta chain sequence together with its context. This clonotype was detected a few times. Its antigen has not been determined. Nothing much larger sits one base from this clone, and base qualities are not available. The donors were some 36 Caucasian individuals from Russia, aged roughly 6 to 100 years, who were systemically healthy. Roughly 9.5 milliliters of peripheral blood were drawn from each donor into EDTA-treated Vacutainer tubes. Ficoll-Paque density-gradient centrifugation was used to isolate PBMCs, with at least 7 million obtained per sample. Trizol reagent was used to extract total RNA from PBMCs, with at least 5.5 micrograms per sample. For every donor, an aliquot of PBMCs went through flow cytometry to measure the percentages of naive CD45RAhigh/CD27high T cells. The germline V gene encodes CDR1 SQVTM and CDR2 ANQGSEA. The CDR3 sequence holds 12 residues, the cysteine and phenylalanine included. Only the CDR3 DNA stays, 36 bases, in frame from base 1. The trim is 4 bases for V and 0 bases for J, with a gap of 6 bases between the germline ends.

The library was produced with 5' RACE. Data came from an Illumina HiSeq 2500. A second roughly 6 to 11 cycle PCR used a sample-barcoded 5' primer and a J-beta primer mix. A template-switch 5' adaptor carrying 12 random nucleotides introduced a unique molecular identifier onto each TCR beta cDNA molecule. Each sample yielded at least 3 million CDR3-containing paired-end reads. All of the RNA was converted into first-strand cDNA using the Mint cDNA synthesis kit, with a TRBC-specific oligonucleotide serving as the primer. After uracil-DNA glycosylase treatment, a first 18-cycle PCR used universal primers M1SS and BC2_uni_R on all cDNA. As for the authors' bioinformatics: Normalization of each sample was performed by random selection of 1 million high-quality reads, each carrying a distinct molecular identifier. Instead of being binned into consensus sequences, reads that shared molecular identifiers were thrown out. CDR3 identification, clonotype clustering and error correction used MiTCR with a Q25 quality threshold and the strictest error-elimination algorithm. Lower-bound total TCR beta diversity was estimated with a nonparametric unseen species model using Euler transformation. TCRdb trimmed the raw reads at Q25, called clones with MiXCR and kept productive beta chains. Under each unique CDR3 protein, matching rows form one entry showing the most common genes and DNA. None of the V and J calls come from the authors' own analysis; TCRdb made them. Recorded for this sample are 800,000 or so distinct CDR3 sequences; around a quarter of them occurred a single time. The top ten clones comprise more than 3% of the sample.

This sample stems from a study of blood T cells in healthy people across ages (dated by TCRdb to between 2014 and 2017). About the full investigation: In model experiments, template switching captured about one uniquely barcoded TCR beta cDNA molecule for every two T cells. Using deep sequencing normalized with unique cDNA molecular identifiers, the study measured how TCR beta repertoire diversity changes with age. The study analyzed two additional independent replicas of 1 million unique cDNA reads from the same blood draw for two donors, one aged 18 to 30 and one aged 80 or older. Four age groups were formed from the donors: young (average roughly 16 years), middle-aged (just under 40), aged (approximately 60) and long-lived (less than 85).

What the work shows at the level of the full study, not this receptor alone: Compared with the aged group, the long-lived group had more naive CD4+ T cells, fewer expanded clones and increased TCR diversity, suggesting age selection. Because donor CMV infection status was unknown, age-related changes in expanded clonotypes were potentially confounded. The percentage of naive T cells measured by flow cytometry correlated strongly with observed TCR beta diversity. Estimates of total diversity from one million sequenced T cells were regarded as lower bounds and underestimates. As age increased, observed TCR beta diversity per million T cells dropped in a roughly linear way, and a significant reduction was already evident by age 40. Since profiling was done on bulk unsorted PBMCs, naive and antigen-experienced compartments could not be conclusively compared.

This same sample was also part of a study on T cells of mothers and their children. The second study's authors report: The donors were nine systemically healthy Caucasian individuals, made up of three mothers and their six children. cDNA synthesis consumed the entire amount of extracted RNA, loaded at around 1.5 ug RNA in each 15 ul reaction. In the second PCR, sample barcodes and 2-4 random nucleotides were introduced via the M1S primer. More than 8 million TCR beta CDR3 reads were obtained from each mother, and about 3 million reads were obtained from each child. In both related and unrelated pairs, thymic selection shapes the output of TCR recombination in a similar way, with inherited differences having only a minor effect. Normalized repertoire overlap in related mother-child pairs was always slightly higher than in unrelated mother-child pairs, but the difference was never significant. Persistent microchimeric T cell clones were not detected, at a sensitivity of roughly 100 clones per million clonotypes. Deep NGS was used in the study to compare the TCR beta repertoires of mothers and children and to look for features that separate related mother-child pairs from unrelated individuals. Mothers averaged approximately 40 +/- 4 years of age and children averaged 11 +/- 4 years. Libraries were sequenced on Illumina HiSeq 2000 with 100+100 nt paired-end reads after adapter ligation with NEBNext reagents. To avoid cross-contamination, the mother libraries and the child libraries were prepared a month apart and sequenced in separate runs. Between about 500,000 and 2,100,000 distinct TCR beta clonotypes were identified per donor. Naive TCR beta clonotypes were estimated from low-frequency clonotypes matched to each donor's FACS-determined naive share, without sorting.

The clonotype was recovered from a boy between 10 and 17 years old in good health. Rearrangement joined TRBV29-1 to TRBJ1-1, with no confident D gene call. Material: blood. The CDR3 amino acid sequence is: CSVGDMNTEAFF. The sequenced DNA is TGCAGCGTTGGAGACATGAACACTGAAGCTTTCTTT.